Sequencing of this T cell receptor (beta chain) was carried out in a study of blood T cells in healthy people across ages. Sample-barcoded 5' priming and a J-beta primer mix drove a second PCR of about 6 to 12 cycles. TCRdb processed the 5' RACE reads anew with MiXCR; each CDR3 protein has one entry. Found here are approximately 360,000 distinct CDR3 sequences, more than 45% of them singletons; the top ten hold approximately 51%. With 1 base removed from V and 0 bases from J, the gap between germline ends came to 11 bases. Germline CDR1 is SGHAT and CDR2 is FQNNGV. The CDR3 extends over 16 amino acids. Each of the donors had about 9.9 milliliters of peripheral blood drawn into EDTA-treated Vacutainer tubes.

V and J are TRBV11-2 and TRBJ2-3; no reliable D call. The TCR sequence derives from a man aged 60 to 75 in good health. Material: blood. In nucleotides, the CDR3 is TGTGCCAGCAGCTTAGGCAGGCCTACTAGCACAGATACGCAGTATTTT. Residues: CASSLGRPTSTDTQYF.